Sequencing of this T cell receptor (beta chain) was carried out in a study of patients and donors after allogeneic stem cell transplantation. This clonotype was seen at least ten times. TCRdb independently ran MiXCR on the RT-PCR reads; one entry per CDR3 protein. Found here are 70,000 to 100,000 distinct CDR3 sequences, approximately 5.2% of them singletons; the top ten hold around 3%. The germline gives CDR1 SGHVS, CDR2 FNYEAQ. The CDR3 spans 17 residues. V lost 4 bases to trimming and J lost 0 bases, with 17 bases between them. The sequenced material came from blood, either unsorted or a sorted T cell fraction (not recorded which). This receptor was taken from a human donor who was either an allogeneic HSCT recipient or a stem cell or donor lymphocyte infusion donor (not recorded which). It is not recorded whose cells these are; they may come from a transplant donor. The V and J genes are TRBV7-6 and TRBJ2-3, with D possibly matching TRBD1 (5 bases). The CDR3 here is CASSSLRTHSSTDTQYF. CDR3 DNA: TGTGCCAGCAGCTCCCTGAGGACACATTCTAGCACAGATACGCAGTATTTT.